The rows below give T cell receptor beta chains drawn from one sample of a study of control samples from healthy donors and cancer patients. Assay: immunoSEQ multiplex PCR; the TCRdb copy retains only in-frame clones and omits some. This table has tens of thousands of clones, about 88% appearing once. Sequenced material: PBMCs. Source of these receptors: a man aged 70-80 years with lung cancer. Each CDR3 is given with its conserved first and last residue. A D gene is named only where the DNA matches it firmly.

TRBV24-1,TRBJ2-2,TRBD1,CATSSYRGPGELFF
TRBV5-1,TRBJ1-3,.,CASSLGSPPRDTIYF
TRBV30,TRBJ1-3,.,CAWTHHPSGNTIYF
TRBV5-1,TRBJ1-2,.,CASSRDTNYGYTF
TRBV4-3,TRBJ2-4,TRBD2,CASSQGTNPQNIQYF
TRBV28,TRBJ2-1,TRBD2,CASSLSRGLGTSYNEQFF
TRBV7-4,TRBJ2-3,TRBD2,CASSLDSFKLAGGGTDTQYF
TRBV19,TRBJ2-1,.,CASSAYNEQFF
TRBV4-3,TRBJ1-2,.,CASSQVILSNYGYTF
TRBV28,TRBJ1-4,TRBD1,CASSLDRVEKLFF
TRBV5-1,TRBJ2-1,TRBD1,CASSLTGENSYNEQFF
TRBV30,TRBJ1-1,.,CAWNMFGNTEAFF
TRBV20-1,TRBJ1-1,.,CSAPLREAFF
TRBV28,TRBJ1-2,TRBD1,CASSLFGTGEKANYGYTF
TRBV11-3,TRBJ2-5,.,CASSLGGASERKTQYF
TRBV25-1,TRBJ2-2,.,CASSPRVSRGELFF
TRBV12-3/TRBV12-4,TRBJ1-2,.,CASSFRVNYGYTF
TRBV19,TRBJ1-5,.,CASSIDRPGDQPQHF
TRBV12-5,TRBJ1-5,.,CASGFNQPQHF
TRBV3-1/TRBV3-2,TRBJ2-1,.,CASSPRGRGRTSYNEQFF
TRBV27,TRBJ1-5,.,CASRSLQGAYSNQPQHF
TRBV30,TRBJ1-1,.,CAWSLRQVSRGTEAFF
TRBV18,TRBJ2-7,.,CASSAQEVEQYF
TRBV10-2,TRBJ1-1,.,CASSSEVNTEAFF
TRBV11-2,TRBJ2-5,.,CASSLGTYIQETQYF
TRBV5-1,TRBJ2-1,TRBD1,CASSHRTGVYNEQFF
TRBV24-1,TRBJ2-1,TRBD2,CATSDARGGNEQFF